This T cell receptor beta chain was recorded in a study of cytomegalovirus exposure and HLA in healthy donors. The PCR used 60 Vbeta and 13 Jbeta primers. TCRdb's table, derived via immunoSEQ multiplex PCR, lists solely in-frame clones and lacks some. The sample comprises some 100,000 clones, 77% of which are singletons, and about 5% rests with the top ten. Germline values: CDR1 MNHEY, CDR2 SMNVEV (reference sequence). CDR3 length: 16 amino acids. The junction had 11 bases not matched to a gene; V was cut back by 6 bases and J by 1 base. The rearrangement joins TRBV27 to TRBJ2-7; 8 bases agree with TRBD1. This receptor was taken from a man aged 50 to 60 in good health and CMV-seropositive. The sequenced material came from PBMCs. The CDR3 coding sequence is TGTGCCAGCAGACCCCCCGCAGGGGGCAGGTCCTACGAGCAGTACTTC. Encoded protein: CASRPPAGGRSYEQYF.